This T cell receptor (beta chain) was profiled in a study of regulatory T cells in long-lasting Graves disease (dated by TCRdb to the early 2020s). For context, the study as a whole: Antithyroid drugs had been taken for less than 3 months by newly diagnosed Graves' disease patients. The study was conducted in China and was registered as a clinical trial. Peripheral blood TCR sequencing and RNA sequencing compared persistent Graves' disease patients with newly diagnosed Graves' disease patients. TCR sequencing covered around 13 persistent and some 20 newly diagnosed Graves' disease patients, some 33 samples in total. General study outcomes and caveats: Sequencing and analysis were restricted to the TCR beta chain. The authors acknowledged the small sample size as a limitation that may reduce accuracy. The study examined only peripheral blood because the primary lesion, thyroid tissue, could not be accessed. Persistent disease showed preferential use of TRBV28, TRBJ1-2 and TRBJ2-5, whereas newly diagnosed disease favored TRBV20-1 and TRBJ2-1. A larger number of public clonotypes was shared among persistent patients (under 3,000) than among newly diagnosed patients (more than 850). Compared with newly diagnosed patients, patients with persistent Graves' disease had lower TCR Shannon entropy and fewer highly expanded clones, which suggests clonal expansion.

In this sample, this clonotype turned up many times. Its binding antigen is unknown. One end of the junction is discordant with germline, which a read error may explain. Reading the label with the study, this specimen's time point is: newly diagnosed GD, antithyroid drugs for less than 3 months. For both TCR sequencing and RNA sequencing, RNA was extracted from PBMCs in TRIzol. Graves' disease was diagnosed according to American Thyroid Association guidelines. Recruitment of patients was carried out at an endocrinology department in Xi'an, China. From each patient, 7.5 to 10 milliliters of peripheral blood was collected into an EDTA anticoagulant tube. Ficoll Paque Plus density gradient separation was used to isolate PBMCs, and no further T cell sorting was done. An Agilent 2100 Bioanalyzer and agarose gel were used to check RNA quality, while a NanoDrop 2000 measured RNA concentration. There are 13 amino acids in the CDR3, from cysteine to phenylalanine inclusive. The retained sequence is limited to the CDR3, 39 bases, with the frame set at the first base. The germline V gene sets CDR1 to SGHRS and CDR2 to YFSETQ.

Library preparation used multiplex PCR. TCRdb lists the instrument as Illumina HiSeq 4000. iRepertoire HTBI primers and Arm-PCR amplification of CDR3 regions were used to construct TCR beta libraries. Before sequencing, the PCR products underwent gel purification. Regarding the original processing steps: Gene usage analysis of CDR3 amino acid clonotypes used the roughly 60 TRBV and 12 to 15 TRBJ segments found across samples. COPE and FqMerger were used to merge the filtered high-quality paired reads into contigs. BLAST was used to align contigs to IMGT TRBV, TRBD and TRBJ reference genes, and CDR3 was defined according to IMGT. Any clonotype with a frequency above 0.1% was counted as a highly expanded clone. Repertoire diversity was measured by Shannon entropy, and V-J evenness by the Gini coefficient. Public clonotypes were defined as clonotypes shared by more than one individual. In TCRdb, the public reads were trimmed at Q25 with fastp and aligned with MiXCR, with productive beta chains retained. CDR3 protein sequences are deduplicated, and each keeps its most common genes and DNA. V and J calls and clone size were set by TCRdb, not the authors. In all, the sample holds almost 450,000 distinct CDR3 sequences, and about 16% of those were seen once. Approximately 12% of the sample is taken by the ten largest.

These data were also filed under a second study, of T cells in Graves' hyperthyroidism and ophthalmopathy. The second paper further reports: Stable Graves' hyperthyroidism was defined as the absence of progression to ophthalmopathy over 18 months of follow-up. The hyperthyroidism patients were between 18 and 65 years old and newly diagnosed, with a disease duration of less than 2 months. The study excluded patients with uncontrolled infections, other autoimmune diseases, pregnancy or lactation. Diagnoses relied on clinical symptoms, serum thyroxine and TRAb, thyroid ultrasound and orbital computed tomography. For the first round of RT-PCR on the TCR CDR3, the HTBI primer set was used together with the Qiagen OneStep RT-PCR kit. Most expanded thyroid clonotypes (frequency above 0.001) were also detected in blood, a finding suggesting that blood repertoires may reflect thyroid immune responses. In cross-validation, a model built on a 13 V-J signature told ophthalmopathy apart from stable hyperthyroidism with approximately 90% sensitivity and roughly 83% specificity, and in testing the same model reached 80%/75%. In validation, the model predicted progression to ophthalmopathy with approximately 71% sensitivity and 72% to 85% specificity, a median of approximately 6.7 months before onset. To identify distinguishing TCR V-J signatures, a discovery cohort of 90 to 100 patients was used, comprising 43 with Graves' ophthalmopathy and around 60 with stable Graves' hyperthyroidism. Whether ophthalmopathy could be predicted prospectively was tested in an independent validation cohort made up of under 20 hyperthyroidism patients plus 17 patients who later progressed to ophthalmopathy. The 100 or so discovery patients were randomly split 7:3 into training and test sets. In addition, the study compared T-cell repertoires in thyroid tissue and in blood from roughly 6 Graves' hyperthyroidism patients. Once sampling was done, hyperthyroidism patients were given methimazole at a starting dose of 30 mg daily, whereas ophthalmopathy patients were given high-dose intravenous methylprednisolone. A second multiplex PCR round built the libraries, followed by size selection and purification. Paired-end sequencing of the libraries was performed with 100 bp reads on an Illumina HiSeq2000. SOAPnuke was used to process the raw data, throwing out any read that contained adapters or uncalled bases, had a mean Phred below 15, or lacked an exact constant-primer or identifier match. COPE v1.2.5 was used to merge the high-quality paired reads, and each unique nucleotide sequence was defined as a clonotype. MiTCR v1.1 was used to align the clonotypes against IMGT TRBV, TRBD and TRBJ reference segments. Analysis was restricted to V-J combinations with a frequency above 0.0001, which covered 98% to 99.2% of repertoires. The TCS score was defined as F50 (clonal expansion) divided by E x V (chaos), with BLOSUM62-based TCRdist calculated between CDR3 peptides within each V-J. Welch's t-statistics and random forest reduced just over 500 V-J features to around 14, which were used in a naive Bayes classifier (R e1071). No statistical method was used to fix the sample size in advance, and group allocation was not hidden from the investigators. TCR Vbeta CDR3 sequencing of 130 to 150 peripheral blood samples (over 40 ophthalmopathy, around 80 hyperthyroidism and around 17 progressor patients) is reported in the paper.

This TCR derives from a woman aged 30 to 39 with Graves disease. Donor details come from another sample of the same person, matched by shared clones. The chain is made from TRBV5-1 and TRBJ2-7; a stretch of 7 junction bases matches TRBD1. Material: peripheral blood mononuclear cells (PBMCs), obtained at new diagnosis, from a patient treated with antithyroid drugs. This receptor has the CDR3 CASSLEASGTARF. The nucleotide sequence reads as follows: TGCGCCAGCAGCTTGGAAGCATCCGGGACAGCCCGATTC.